A single sample is the source of the 17 T cell receptor beta chains below, sequenced in a study of cytomegalovirus exposure and HLA in healthy donors. Only in-frame clones appear in the TCRdb table, and some are missing; sequencing was by immunoSEQ multiplex PCR. Counted here are under 150,000 clones, roughly nine tenths occurring once; the ten biggest clones make up under 3%. The sequencing sample was made of PBMCs. These receptors were obtained from a man aged 18 to 30 in good health and CMV-seronegative.

A few counts support this clone. The V and J genes are TRBV5-6 and TRBJ1-5, with D possibly matching TRBD1 (5 bases). Trimming pared 2 bases from V and 7 bases from J, leaving 13 bases between. The CDR3 is made up of 14 amino acids. Germline V CDR1 and CDR2: SGHDT, YYEEEE. CDR3 DNA sequence: TGTGCCAGCAGCTTCAAGGGAAGGGGACAGCCCCAGCATTTT. Translated, it gives CASSFKGRGQPQHF.

V is TRBV2 and J is TRBJ1-4; 7 bases agree with TRBD1. V gave up 9 bases and J gave up 0 bases; unmatched junction bases: 7. The CDR3 totals 15 residues. In germline, CDR1 is SNHLY, CDR2 FYNNEI. In DNA, the CDR3 is TGTGCCAGTAGACAGGGACCAGCAACTAATGAAAAACTGTTTTTT. It encodes CASRQGPATNEKLFF.

The chain joins TRBV6-1 to TRBJ1-5, with 9 positions matching TRBD1. The CDR3 length is 13 residues. Looked up from germline, CDR1 is MNHNS and CDR2 is SASEGT. With 9 bases clipped from V and 4 bases from J, the junction kept 4 bases outside the gene matches. This chain's CDR3 is CASDRGANQPQHF. CDR3 sequence (DNA): TGTGCCAGTGACAGGGGGGCAAATCAGCCCCAGCATTTT.

The V call is TRBV10-3, the J call TRBJ1-1, with D maybe TRBD1 (5 bases). Germline V lookup: CDR1 ENHRY, CDR2 SYGVKD. Trimming removed 10 bases from V and 1 base from J, with 13 bases in between. This CDR3 is built from 13 residues. CDR3 protein: CATVGRENTEAFF. CDR3 DNA sequence: TGTGCCACCGTGGGGCGTGAGAACACTGAAGCTTTCTTT.

V and J are TRBV7-9 and TRBJ2-7; D may be TRBD1 (6 bases). V was cut by 5 bases and J by 7 bases, with 12 bases left in between. The CDR3 sequence is 12 residues long. Germline CDR1 reads SEHNR; CDR2 reads FQNEAQ (reference sequence). The CDR3 is CASSPTGFEQYF. The CDR3 DNA is TGTGCCAGCAGCCCCACAGGGTTTGAGCAGTACTTC.

The V call is TRBV5-1, the J call TRBJ2-7; 9 bases are shared with TRBD1. The trim removed 2 bases at V and 2 bases at J, leaving 5 bases unmatched. This CDR3 contains 15 residues. Germline values: CDR1 SGHRS, CDR2 YFSETQ. CDR3 bases: TGCGCCAGCAGCTTTGGGACAGGGATACCCTACGAGCAGTACTTC. Its protein product is CASSFGTGIPYEQYF.

The gene calls are TRBV4-1 and TRBJ2-5; TRBD2 is a possible D gene (6 bases). The V gene's germline CDR1 is MGHRA and CDR2 YSYEKL. The CDR3 consists of 15 residues. Trimming took 1 base from V and 3 from J, leaving 12 bases between them. CDR3 region: CASSQVAGSEETQYF. CDR3 DNA: TGCGCCAGCAGCCAAGTAGCCGGGAGTGAAGAGACCCAGTACTTC.

The chain has TRBV7-9 and TRBJ2-5, with 8 bases fitting TRBD2. The CDR3 contains 14 residues. J lost 2 bases, V lost 5 bases, and 4 bases had no gene match. CDR1 and CDR2 from the germline V gene are SEHNR and FQNEAQ (reference sequence). The CDR3: CASSLSSGQETQYF. As DNA, the CDR3 is TGTGCCAGCAGCCTCTCTAGCGGGCAAGAGACCCAGTACTTC. Using reference TRBV7-9 and TRBJ2-5 for the parts outside the CDR3, the full variable domain is DTGVSQNPRHKITKRGQNVTFRCDPISEHNRLYWYRQTLGQGPEFLTYFQNEAQLEKSRLLSDRFSAERPKGSFSTLEIQRTEQGDSAMYLCASSLSSGQETQYFGPGTRLLVL.

Many counts were recorded for this clone. The chain carries TRBV15 and TRBJ2-3, with 7 bases fitting TRBD1. The trim removed 4 bases at V and 1 base at J, leaving 8 bases unmatched. The germline CDR1 and CDR2 sequences are LNHNV and YYDKDF (reference sequence). CDR3 length: 16 amino acids. For the CDR3, the DNA is TGTGCCACCAGCACGAACAGGGGAACAGGCACAGATACGCAGTATTTT. This sequence encodes CATSTNRGTGTDTQYF.

J is TRBJ1-2 and V is TRBV7-2, with a weak D call TRBD1 (6 bases). This CDR3 is built from 14 residues. Looked up from germline, CDR1 is SGHTA and CDR2 is FQGNSA. The germline V and J ends were trimmed by 5 bases and 7 bases, with 17 bases remaining between them. For the CDR3, the DNA is TGTGCCAGCAGCCTATACGGGACAAATCCTGGCTACACCTTC. Its protein is CASSLYGTNPGYTF.

The gene calls are TRBV6-1 and TRBJ1-1; perhaps TRBD1 as D (5 bases). Germline CDR1 is MNHNS and CDR2 is SASEGT. CDR3 length equals 17 residues. V lost 0 bases to trimming and J lost 3 bases, with 17 bases between them. The CDR3 is CASSEAHQTDSDTEAFF. CDR3 bases: TGTGCCAGCAGTGAAGCCCACCAGACTGACAGCGACACTGAAGCTTTCTTT.

In this sample, this clone turned up a few times. The chain has TRBV7-9 and TRBJ1-2; D is perhaps TRBD1 (5 bases). This CDR3 spans 14 amino acids. Germline CDR1 is SEHNR and CDR2 is FQNEAQ (reference sequence). Trimming pared 5 bases from V and 8 bases from J, leaving 18 bases between. The DNA of the CDR3 is TGTGCCAGCAGCCCCATCCGCGGGGGACGGGGCTACACCTTC. It yields the protein CASSPIRGGRGYTF.

A word on this clone: One junction end does not reproduce the germline sequence, and a read error may be involved. This rearrangement joins TRBV5-4 to TRBJ2-2, with 9 bases matching TRBD1. This CDR3 contains 17 residues. From germline, CDR1 is SGHNT and CDR2 YYREEE (reference sequence). The CDR3 is CASSLGVQGAKTGELFF. DNA of the CDR3: TGTGCCAGCAGCTTGGGAGTACAGGGGGCGAAGACCGGGGAGCTGTTTTTT. The full variable domain, its missing parts supplied by reference TRBV5-4 and TRBJ2-2, is ETGVTQSPTHLIKTRGQQVTLRCSSQSGHNTVSWYQQALGQGPQFIFQYYREEENGRGNFPPRFSGLQFPNYSSELNVNALELDDSALYLCASSLGVQGAKTGELFFGEGSRLTVL.

This clone came up once. The chain has TRBV6-5 and TRBJ2-1, with 10 bases identical to TRBD2. V lost 6 bases and J lost 7; bases outside the gene matches: 6. Germline CDR1 and CDR2: MNHEY and SVGAGI. This CDR3 is built from 14 residues. The CDR3 DNA reads TGTGCCAGCAGCCTAGCGGGAGATGTGAATGAGCAGTTCTTC. Translated, it gives CASSLAGDVNEQFF.

This rearrangement joins TRBV27 to TRBJ2-7; 8 nucleotides line up with TRBD1. This CDR3 has 14 amino acids. From germline, CDR1 is MNHEY and CDR2 SMNVEV (reference sequence). The V segment lost 5 bases and the J segment 2 bases; nucleotides outside the gene matches: 5. The CDR3 bases are TGTGCCAGCAGTCACCGGGACAGGCCCTACGAGCAGTACTTC. This sequence encodes CASSHRDRPYEQYF.

The J gene is TRBJ2-5, the V gene TRBV7-6, with D unresolved. The CDR3 contains 13 residues. Per germline, CDR1 SGHVS and CDR2 FNYEAQ. The V end lost 4 bases, the J end lost 0 bases, and 6 bases lay between the germline ends. The chain's CDR3 is CASSSEYQETQYF. Here the CDR3 DNA reads TGTGCCAGCAGCTCAGAATACCAAGAGACCCAGTACTTC.

The chain carries TRBV4-3 and TRBJ2-3; D ambiguous. The CDR3 is made up of 16 amino acids. Germline CDR1 reads LGHNA; CDR2 reads YSLEER. Trimming left V 4 bases short and J 2 bases short, with 16 bases between. The CDR3: CASSRRRGVSTDTQYF. The DNA of the CDR3 is TGCGCCAGCAGCCGTCGACGAGGCGTATCCACAGATACGCAGTATTTT.